This TCR beta chain was observed in a study of CD8 T cells in Susac syndrome. Reverse transcription of roughly 0.5 to 1 ug RNA used random hexamers. TCRdb re-called the immunoSEQ multiplex PCR reads with MiXCR, one entry per CDR3 protein. Among 150,000 to 200,000 distinct CDR3 sequences listed, roughly 94% were seen once. The CDR3 spans 15 residues. Germline trimming cut 6 bases from V and 0 bases from J; bases unmatched to any gene: 6. Per the germline V gene, CDR1 is LNHDA and CDR2 is SQIVND (reference sequence). This sequence originates from a human donor with multiple sclerosis. Sequencing was performed on CD4+ T cells from PBMCs. The chain recombines TRBV19 with TRBJ2-7; 9 bases fit TRBD1. The CDR3 bases are TGTGCCAGTAGCCTCCGGGACAGGGCCTCCTACGAGCAGTACTTC. Encoded protein: CASSLRDRASYEQYF.